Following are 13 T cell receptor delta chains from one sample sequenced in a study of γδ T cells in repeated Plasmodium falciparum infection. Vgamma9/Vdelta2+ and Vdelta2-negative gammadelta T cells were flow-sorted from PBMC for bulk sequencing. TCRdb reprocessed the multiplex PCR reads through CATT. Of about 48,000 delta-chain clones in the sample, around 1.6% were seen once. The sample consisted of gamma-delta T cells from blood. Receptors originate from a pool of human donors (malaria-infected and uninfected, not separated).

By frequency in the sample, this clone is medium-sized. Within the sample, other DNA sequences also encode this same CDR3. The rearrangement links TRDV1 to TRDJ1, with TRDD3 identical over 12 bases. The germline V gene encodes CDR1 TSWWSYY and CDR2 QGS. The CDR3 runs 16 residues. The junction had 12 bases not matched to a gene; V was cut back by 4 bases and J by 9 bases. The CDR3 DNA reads TGTGCTCTTGGGGGGGGAGACGGGTACTGGGGGATACAACTCATCTTT. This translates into CALGGGDGYWGIQLIF.

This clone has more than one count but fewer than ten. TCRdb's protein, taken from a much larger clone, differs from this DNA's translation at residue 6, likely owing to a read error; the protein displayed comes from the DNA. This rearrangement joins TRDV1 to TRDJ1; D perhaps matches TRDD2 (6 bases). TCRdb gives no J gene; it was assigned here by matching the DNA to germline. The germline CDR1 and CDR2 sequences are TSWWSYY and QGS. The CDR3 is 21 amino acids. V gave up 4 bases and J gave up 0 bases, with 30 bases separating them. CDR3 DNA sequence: TGTGCTCTTGGGGGGCCTCCTACGAGAAACTCCGGGCGTCGTTACACCGATAAACTCATCTTT. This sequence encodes CALGGPPTRNSGRRYTDKLIF.

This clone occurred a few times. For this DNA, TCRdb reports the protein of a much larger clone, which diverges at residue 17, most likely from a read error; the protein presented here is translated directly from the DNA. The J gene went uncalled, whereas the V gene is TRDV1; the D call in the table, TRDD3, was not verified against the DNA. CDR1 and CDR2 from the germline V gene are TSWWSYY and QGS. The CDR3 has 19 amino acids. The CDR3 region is CALGLSTGGFVGHTDKHIF. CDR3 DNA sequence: TGTGCTCTTGGCCTCAGTACTGGGGGATTTGTCGGTCACACCGATAAACACATCTTT.

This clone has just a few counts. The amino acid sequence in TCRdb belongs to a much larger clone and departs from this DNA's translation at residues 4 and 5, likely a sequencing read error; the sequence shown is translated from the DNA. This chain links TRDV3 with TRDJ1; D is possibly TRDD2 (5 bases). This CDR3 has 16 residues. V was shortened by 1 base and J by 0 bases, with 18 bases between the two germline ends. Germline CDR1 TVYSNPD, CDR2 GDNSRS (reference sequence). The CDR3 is CAFKLLSWQYTDKLIF. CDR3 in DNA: TGTGCCTTTAAGCTCCTATCCTGGCAGTACACCGATAAACTCATCTTT.

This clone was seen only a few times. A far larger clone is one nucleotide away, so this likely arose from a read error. This CDR3 reads CALGEKGGRTDKLIF. Here the CDR3 DNA reads TGTGCTCTTGGGGAGAAGGGGGGACGGACCGATAAACTCATCTTT. The rearrangement links TRDV1 to TRDJ1, with D perhaps TRDD3 (6 bases). No J gene was available from TCRdb, and it was assigned here by a germline match of the DNA. The length of the CDR3 is 15 residues. Germline CDR1 and CDR2: TSWWSYY and QGS. Trimming removed 3 bases from V and 2 bases from J, with 13 bases in between.

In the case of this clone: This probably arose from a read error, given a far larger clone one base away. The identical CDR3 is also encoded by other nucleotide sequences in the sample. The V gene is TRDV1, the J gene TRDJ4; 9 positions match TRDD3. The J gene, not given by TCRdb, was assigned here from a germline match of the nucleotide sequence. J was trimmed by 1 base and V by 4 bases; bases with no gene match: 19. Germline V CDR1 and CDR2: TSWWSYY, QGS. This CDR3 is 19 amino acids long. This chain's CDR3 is CALGVSFPPRTGGDRPLIF. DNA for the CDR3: TGTGCTCTTGGGGTGAGCTTCCCTCCCCGTACTGGGGGAGACAGACCCCTGATCTTT.

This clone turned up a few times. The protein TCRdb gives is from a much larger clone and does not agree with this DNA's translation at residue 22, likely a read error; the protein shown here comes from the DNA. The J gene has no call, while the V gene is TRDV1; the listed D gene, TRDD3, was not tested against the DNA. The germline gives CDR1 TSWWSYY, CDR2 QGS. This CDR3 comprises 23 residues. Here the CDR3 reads CALGELSLPEYWGRGWDTDKLTF. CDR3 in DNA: TGTGCTCTTGGGGAACTCAGCCTTCCCGAGTACTGGGGGAGGGGTTGGGACACCGATAAACTCACCTTT.

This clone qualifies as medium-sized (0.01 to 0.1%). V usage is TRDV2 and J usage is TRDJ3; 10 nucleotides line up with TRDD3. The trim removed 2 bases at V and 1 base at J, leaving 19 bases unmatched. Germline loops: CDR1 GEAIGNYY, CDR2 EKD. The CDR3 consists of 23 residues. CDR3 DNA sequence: TGTGCCTGTGACAACCGGGCCGAAAAGACTGGGGGATCCGAGTCCTGGGACACCCGACAGATGTTTTTC. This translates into CACDNRAEKTGGSESWDTRQMFF.

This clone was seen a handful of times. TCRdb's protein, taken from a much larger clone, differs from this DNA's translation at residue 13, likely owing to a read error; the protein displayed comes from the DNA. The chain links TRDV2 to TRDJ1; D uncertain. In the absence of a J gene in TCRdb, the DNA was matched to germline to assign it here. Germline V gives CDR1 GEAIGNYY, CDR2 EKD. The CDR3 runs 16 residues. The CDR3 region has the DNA TGTGCCTGTGACACCTTGGTGGGTGACTACACCGATGAACTCATCTTT. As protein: CACDTLVGDYTDELIF.

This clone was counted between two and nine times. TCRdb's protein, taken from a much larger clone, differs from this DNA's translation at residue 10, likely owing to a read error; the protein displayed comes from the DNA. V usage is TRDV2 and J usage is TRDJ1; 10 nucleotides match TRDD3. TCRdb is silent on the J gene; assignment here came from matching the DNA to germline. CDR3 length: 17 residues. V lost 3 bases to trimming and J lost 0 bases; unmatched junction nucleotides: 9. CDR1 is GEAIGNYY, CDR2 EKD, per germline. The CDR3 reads CACDPVLGDAYTDKLIF. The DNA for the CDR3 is TGTGCCTGTGACCCAGTACTGGGGGATGCCTACACCGATAAACTCATCTTT.

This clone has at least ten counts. This CDR3 reads CACDPTGSSWDTRQMFF. In DNA, the CDR3 is TGTGCCTGTGACCCCACTGGGAGCTCCTGGGACACCCGACAGATGTTTTTC. This chain connects TRDV2 to TRDJ3; tentatively, D is TRDD3 (6 bases). TCRdb is silent on the J gene; assignment here came from matching the DNA to germline. The germline V and J ends were trimmed by 3 bases and 0 bases, with 11 bases remaining between them. CDR1 is GEAIGNYY, CDR2 EKD, per germline. The CDR3 has 17 amino acids.

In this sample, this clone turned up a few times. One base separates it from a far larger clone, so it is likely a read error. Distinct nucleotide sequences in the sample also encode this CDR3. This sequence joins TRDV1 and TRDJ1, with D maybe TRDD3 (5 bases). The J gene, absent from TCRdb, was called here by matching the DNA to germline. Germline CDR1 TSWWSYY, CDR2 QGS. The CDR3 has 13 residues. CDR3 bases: TGTGCCCTTGGGGAAGTAATTCACGATAAACTCATCTTT. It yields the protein CALGEVIHDKLIF.

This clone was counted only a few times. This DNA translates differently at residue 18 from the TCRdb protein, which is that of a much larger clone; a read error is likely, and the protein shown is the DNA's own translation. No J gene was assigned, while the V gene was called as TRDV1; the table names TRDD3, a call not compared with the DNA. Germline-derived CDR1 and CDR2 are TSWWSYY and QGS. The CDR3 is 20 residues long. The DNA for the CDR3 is TGTGCTCTTGGGGAACCCTACCTCGTCCCAAACAGGGCGTACACCGATAAACCCATCTTT. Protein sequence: CALGEPYLVPNRAYTDKPIF.